These 19 T cell receptor beta chains share one sample of origin, sequenced in a study of blood T cells in healthy people across ages. A sample-barcoded 5' primer and a J-beta primer mix were used in a second PCR of roughly 6 to 11 cycles. TCRdb re-called the 5' RACE reads with MiXCR, one entry per CDR3 protein. The table shows about 760,000 distinct CDR3 sequences, with approximately 25% occurring only once. The same specimen was also included in a second study, on T cells of mothers and their children.

Sequencing input: blood. These receptors all stem from a boy aged 5-17 years in good health.

This clonotype came up a few times. V usage is TRBV3-1 and J usage is TRBJ1-5; D unclear. Germline V lookup: CDR1 LGHDT, CDR2 YNNKEL (reference sequence). V lost 1 base, J lost 5 bases, and 9 bases lay in between. This CDR3 spans 14 amino acids. The CDR3: CASSQGVKDQPQHF. CDR3 in DNA: TGTGCCAGCAGCCAAGGGGTTAAGGATCAGCCCCAGCATTTT.

The chain uses TRBV28 and TRBJ1-2; possibly TRBD1 for D (5 bases). From germline, CDR1 is MDHEN and CDR2 SYDVKM. Trimming took 8 bases from V and 8 from J, leaving 15 bases between them. The CDR3 contains 12 residues. The CDR3: CASLSGGEGYTF. The CDR3 DNA reads TGTGCCAGCTTGAGTGGGGGAGAGGGCTACACCTTC.

This clonotype was seen more than once but under ten times. The CDR3: CASSLVSRSSYNEQFF. The CDR3 DNA follows: TGTGCCAGCAGCTTAGTTTCCAGGAGCTCCTACAATGAGCAGTTCTTC. The chain uses TRBV7-6 and TRBJ2-1; the D is unclear. CDR1 and CDR2 (germline): SGHVS, FNYEAQ. V was trimmed by 1 base and J by 0 bases, leaving 10 bases between them. CDR3 length equals 16 residues.

This clonotype has just a few counts. V is TRBV20-1 and J is TRBJ2-1, with 10 bases fitting TRBD2. The J call may be in error: the DNA end matches TRBJ2-7 better. This CDR3 is built from 14 residues. Germline assignment: CDR1 DFQATT and CDR2 SNEGSKA (reference sequence). The CDR3 sequence is CSATGLADTYEQYF. The DNA of the CDR3 is TGCAGTGCTACAGGACTAGCGGATACCTACGAGCAGTACTTC.

This clonotype was seen just once. The V and J genes are TRBV12-3 or TRBV12-4 and TRBJ2-5; possible D gene TRBD2, 7 bases. V lost 5 bases and J lost 0, with 13 bases in between. The CDR3 loop spans 15 amino acids. The CDR3 region is CASSGGGPYQETQYF. CDR3 bases: TGTGCCAGCAGTGGCGGGGGCCCGTACCAAGAGACCCAGTACTTC.

The chain links TRBV4-3 to TRBJ2-3; D is ambiguous. The ends were cut back, 4 bases at V and 2 bases at J, with 10 bases in the middle. The CDR3 extends over 14 amino acids. Germline lookup yields CDR1 LGHNA and CDR2 YSLEER. CDR3 amino acids: CASSLEWNTDTQYF. The CDR3 region has the DNA TGCGCCAGCAGCCTAGAATGGAACACAGATACGCAGTATTTT.

This clonotype was counted only a few times. This rearrangement joins TRBV7-8 to TRBJ2-3; D may be TRBD1 (5 bases). Looked up from germline, CDR1 is SGHVS and CDR2 is FQNEAQ. V lost 3 bases and J lost 4, with 8 bases in between. The CDR3 totals 13 residues. The CDR3 is CASSLGRPDTQYF. The CDR3 DNA is TGTGCCAGCAGCTTGGGGCGCCCAGATACGCAGTATTTT.

V is TRBV4-2 and J is TRBJ1-1; D is undetermined. Germline values: CDR1 LGHNA, CDR2 YNFKEQ. The CDR3 length is 13 residues. Trimming removed 1 base at V and 5 bases at J, with 8 bases between. In DNA, the CDR3 is TGTGCCAGCAGCCAAGTGGGAGGAACTGAAGCTTTCTTT. This codes for CASSQVGGTEAFF.

This sequence joins TRBV28 and TRBJ2-7, with 10 bases fitting TRBD1. The germline V gene encodes CDR1 MDHEN and CDR2 SYDVKM. V shed 7 bases and J 3 bases; nucleotides not matched to a gene: 9. The CDR3 runs to 15 residues. CDR3 protein: CASNRGTGVFYEQYF. CDR3 coding DNA: TGTGCCAGCAACCGGGGGACAGGGGTATTCTACGAGCAGTACTTC.

The genes are TRBV6-9 and TRBJ2-5, with D possibly being TRBD1 (6 bases). The CDR3 totals 14 residues. V lost 0 bases, J lost 3 bases, and 8 bases lay in between. Germline CDR1 reads MNHGY; CDR2 reads SVAAGI. The CDR3 DNA reads as TGTGCCAGCAGTTATTCAGCAGGGGAAGAGACCCAGTACTTC. Translation: CASSYSAGEETQYF.

V is TRBV7-9 and J is TRBJ2-1; D ambiguous. CDR1 is SEHNR, CDR2 FQNEAQ, per germline (reference sequence). The V gene lost 3 bases and the J gene lost 0 bases, with 6 bases spanning the gap. There are 14 residues in the CDR3. CDR3 residues: CASSFGYSYNEQFF. The CDR3 region has the DNA TGTGCCAGCAGCTTTGGGTACTCCTACAATGAGCAGTTCTTC.

CDR3 residues: CASSQGRAVEETQYF. In nucleotides, the CDR3 is TGTGCCAGCAGCCAAGGTCGCGCCGTGGAAGAGACCCAGTACTTC. This sequence joins TRBV3-1 and TRBJ2-5; D gene unclear. In germline, CDR1 is LGHDT, CDR2 YNNKEL (reference sequence). There are 15 residues in the CDR3. With 1 base removed from V and 3 bases from J, the gap between germline ends came to 12 bases.

The chain links TRBV29-1 to TRBJ2-7; the D gene is possibly TRBD2 (6 bases). The CDR3 has 14 amino acids. Germline V gene lookup returns CDR1 SQVTM and CDR2 ANQGSEA. V lost 6 bases to trimming and J lost 0 bases, with 15 bases between them. The CDR3 loop reads CSVIRPGVSYEQYF. CDR3 bases: TGCAGCGTCATAAGGCCGGGAGTCTCCTACGAGCAGTACTTC.

This chain uses TRBV6-2 or TRBV6-3 with TRBJ1-1; D is ambiguous. Germline V lookup: CDR1 MNHEY, CDR2 SVGEGT. Deletions cut 7 bases from V and 1 base from J, with 7 bases between. CDR3 length: 12 amino acids. The CDR3 DNA follows: TGTGCCAGCACCCGATGGAACACTGAAGCTTTCTTT. Amino acid sequence: CASTRWNTEAFF.

V and J are TRBV7-9 and TRBJ2-7, with TRBD1 matching over 11 bases. In germline, CDR1 is SEHNR, CDR2 FQNEAQ (reference sequence). The CDR3 is 15 amino acids. V lost 4 bases to trimming and J lost 5 bases; unmatched junction nucleotides: 7. CDR3 coding DNA: TGTGCCAGCAGCTCCACCTGGGACAGGGGGGACGAGCAGTACTTC. Residues: CASSSTWDRGDEQYF.

The chain uses TRBV19 and TRBJ1-3; D gene ambiguous. Trimming took 5 bases from V and 4 from J, leaving 18 bases between them. This CDR3 region has 16 residues. CDR1 is LNHDA, CDR2 SQIVND, per germline (reference sequence). As DNA, the CDR3 is TGTGCCAGTAGTGCCCTCTCGACGGTCCTGGGAAACACCATATATTTT. It specifies CASSALSTVLGNTIYF.

This clonotype was seen only a few times. The rearrangement links TRBV27 to TRBJ2-5, with 7 bases fitting TRBD2. The CDR3 is 12 amino acids. The J segment lost 9 bases and the V segment lost 4 bases, leaving 5 bases of the junction unmatched. CDR1 is MNHEY, CDR2 SMNVEV, per germline (reference sequence). The CDR3 DNA is TGTGCCAGCAGTTGGGAGGGAGGGGCCCAGTACTTC. Translation: CASSWEGGAQYF.

This clonotype has more than one count but fewer than ten. This rearrangement joins TRBV28 to TRBJ2-7; tentative D call: TRBD1 (5 bases). With 8 bases removed from V and 5 bases from J, the gap between germline ends came to 22 bases. This CDR3 comprises 15 residues. Germline CDR1 and CDR2: MDHEN and SYDVKM. DNA of the CDR3: TGTGCCAGCCTTAACCAGGGCCCAGGAGTCCACGAGCAGTACTTC. Protein: CASLNQGPGVHEQYF. The variable domain in full, with the rest retrieved from reference TRBV28 and TRBJ2-7, is DVKVTQSSRYLVKRTGEKVFLECVQDMDHENMFWYRQDPGLGLRLIYFSYDVKMKEKGDIPEGYSVSREKKERFSLILESASTNQTSMYLCASLNQGPGVHEQYFGPGTRLTVT.

This clonotype was seen more than once but under ten times. The chain is built from TRBV7-2 and TRBJ2-5, with D unclear. Trimming left V 5 bases short and J 9 bases short, with 19 bases between. The germline CDR1 and CDR2 sequences are SGHTA and FQGNSA. The CDR3 runs to 14 residues. The CDR3 DNA sequence: TGTGCCAGCAGCCCACCGGGCCTACAAGTAGCCCAGTACTTC. Protein: CASSPPGLQVAQYF.